This paragraph covers one TCR beta chain sequence. This specimen belongs to a study of cytomegalovirus exposure and HLA in healthy donors. Germline V gives CDR1 SGDLS, CDR2 YYNGEE. This CDR3 region has 14 residues. V gave up 4 bases and J gave up 5 bases, with 12 bases separating them. 13 Jbeta primers and 60 Vbeta primers were used for the PCR. Only in-frame clones appear in the TCRdb table, and some are missing; sequencing was by immunoSEQ multiplex PCR. The sample lists about 100,000 clones, about 80% occurring once. This sequence originates from a woman in her thirties or forties in good health and CMV-seronegative. The sequenced sample was PBMCs. The chain recombines TRBV9 with TRBJ2-2, with D tentatively TRBD1 (5 bases). The CDR3 DNA reads TGTGCCAGCAGCCCCAGACAGAGTACCGGGGAGCTGTTTTTT. Translating it yields CASSPRQSTGELFF. Supplemented by reference TRBV9 and TRBJ2-2, the full variable domain reads DSGVTQTPKHLITATGQRVTLRCSPRSGDLSVYWYQQSLDQGLQFLIQYYNGEERAKGNILERFSAQQFPDLHSELNLSSLELGDSALYFCASSPRQSTGELFFGEGSRLTVL.